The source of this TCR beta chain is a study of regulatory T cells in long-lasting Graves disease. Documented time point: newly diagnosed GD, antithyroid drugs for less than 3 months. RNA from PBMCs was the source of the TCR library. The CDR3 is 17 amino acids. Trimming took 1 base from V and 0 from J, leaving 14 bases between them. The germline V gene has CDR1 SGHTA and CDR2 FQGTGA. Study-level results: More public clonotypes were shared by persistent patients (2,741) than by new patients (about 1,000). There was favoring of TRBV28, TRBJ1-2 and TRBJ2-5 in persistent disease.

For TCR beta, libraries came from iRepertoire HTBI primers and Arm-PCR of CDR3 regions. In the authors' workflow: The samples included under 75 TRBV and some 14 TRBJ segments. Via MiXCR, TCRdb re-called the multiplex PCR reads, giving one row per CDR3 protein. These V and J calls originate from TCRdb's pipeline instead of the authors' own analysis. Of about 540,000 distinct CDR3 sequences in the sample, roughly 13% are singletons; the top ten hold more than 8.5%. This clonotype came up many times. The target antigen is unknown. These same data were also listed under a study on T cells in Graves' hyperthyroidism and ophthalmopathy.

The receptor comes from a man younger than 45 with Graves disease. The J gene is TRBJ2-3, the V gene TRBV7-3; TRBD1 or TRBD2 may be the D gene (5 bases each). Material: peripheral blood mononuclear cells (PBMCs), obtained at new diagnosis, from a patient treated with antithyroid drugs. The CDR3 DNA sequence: TGTGCCAGCAGCTTAAGGGGCCAGCGGACGAGCACAGATACGCAGTATTTT. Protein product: CASSLRGQRTSTDTQYF.